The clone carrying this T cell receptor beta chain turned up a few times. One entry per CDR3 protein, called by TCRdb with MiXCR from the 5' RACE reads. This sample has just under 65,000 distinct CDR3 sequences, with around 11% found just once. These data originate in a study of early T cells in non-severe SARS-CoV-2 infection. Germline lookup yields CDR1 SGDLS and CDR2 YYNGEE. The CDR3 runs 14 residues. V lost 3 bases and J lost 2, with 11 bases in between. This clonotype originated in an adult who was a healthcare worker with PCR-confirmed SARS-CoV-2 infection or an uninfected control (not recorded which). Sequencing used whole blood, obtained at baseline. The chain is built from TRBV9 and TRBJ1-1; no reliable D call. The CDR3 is CASSGRPSNTEAFF. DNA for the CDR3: TGTGCCAGCAGCGGGAGACCTTCCAACACTGAAGCTTTCTTT.